The rows below give T cell receptor beta chains drawn from one sample of a study of T cells after yellow fever vaccination. MiXCR, applied by TCRdb to the 5' RACE reads, yields one record per CDR3 protein. The repertoire holds under 400,000 distinct CDR3 sequences, with about an eighth as singletons. Sequenced material: CD4+ T cells sorted from PBMCs, taken 15 days after the yellow fever booster vaccination. The receptors shown here come from a man in his late teens or twenties who received the YFV17D yellow fever vaccine. Both conserved end residues are part of each CDR3. The D gene is left open where the match is weak. Some rows have no size entry. The others give once, few or many, or a class for an expanded clone.

>15|TRBJ2-1|TRBD1|TRBV20-1|-
CSAITPGQGSREQFF
TGCAGTGCGATTACCCCGGGACAGGGGTCAAGGGAGCAGTTCTTC
>16|TRBJ2-5|-|TRBV5-1|-
CASSRWRGPLHVTQYF
TGCGCCAGCAGCCGTTGGCGGGGGCCCCTCCACGTGACCCAGTACTTC
>14|TRBJ1-4|-|TRBV27|many
CASSQDRQSAKLFF
TGTGCCAGCAGTCAGGATAGACAGTCGGCGAAACTGTTTTTT
>12|TRBJ1-5|-|TRBV21-1|few
CASSKGWQPQHF
TGTGCCAGCAGCAAAGGGTGGCAGCCCCAGCATTTT
>15|TRBJ2-2|TRBD2|TRBV5-1|-
CASSFGLAGTGELFF
TGCGCCAGCAGCTTTGGACTAGCGGGCACCGGGGAGCTGTTTTTT
>14|TRBJ2-1|TRBD1|TRBV5-1|-
CASSLGQGWDEQFF
TGCGCCAGCAGCTTGGGACAGGGCTGGGATGAGCAGTTCTTC
>14|TRBJ2-1|-|TRBV7-2|few
CASSPPMGYNEQFF
TGTGCCAGCAGCCCACCCATGGGGTACAATGAGCAGTTCTTC
>15|TRBJ2-3|TRBD2|TRBV7-2|-
CASRKPGLESDTQYF
TGTGCCAGCAGAAAACCGGGACTAGAGTCAGATACGCAGTATTTT
>15|TRBJ1-4|TRBD1|TRBV5-1|-
CASSLGGTVSEKLFF
TGCGCCAGCAGCTTGGGCGGGACAGTCTCTGAAAAACTGTTTTTT
>14|TRBJ2-5|TRBD2|TRBV10-3|-
CATGLAGGPETQYF
TGTGCCACCGGACTAGCGGGGGGGCCCGAGACCCAGTACTTC
>16|TRBJ1-1|TRBD1|TRBV5-4|-
CASRGHTTGRNTEAFF
TGTGCCAGCAGGGGGCATACGACAGGGCGAAACACTGAAGCTTTCTTT
>19|TRBJ1-5|-|TRBV28|few
CASSPRSIGPELSNQPQHF
TGTGCCAGCAGCCCTCGATCCATTGGACCGGAACTTAGCAATCAGCCCCAGCATTTT
>15|TRBJ1-2|-|TRBV11-2|few
CASSSLRDNNYGYTF
TGTGCCAGCAGCTCCCTCCGGGACAACAACTATGGCTACACCTTC
>12|TRBJ2-1|TRBD2|TRBV24-1|many
CATSGLADEQFF
TGTGCCACCAGTGGACTAGCCGATGAGCAGTTCTTC
>15|TRBJ2-1|TRBD2|TRBV20-1|few
CSARGTASGGWEQFF
TGCAGTGCTAGAGGAACGGCTAGCGGGGGGTGGGAGCAGTTCTTC
>12|TRBJ1-5|-|TRBV3-1|many
CASSRGNQPQHF
TGTGCCAGCAGCCGGGGCAATCAGCCCCAGCATTTT
>17|TRBJ2-3|TRBD2|TRBV6-1|few
CASSVLAGGRYADTQYF
TGTGCCAGCAGTGTCTTAGCGGGGGGGCGTTACGCAGATACGCAGTATTTT
>17|TRBJ1-5|-|TRBV5-5|-
CASSLVEGSEGIQPQHF
TGTGCCAGCAGCTTGGTGGAAGGATCGGAGGGGATTCAGCCCCAGCATTTT
>12|TRBJ2-3|-|TRBV24-1|few
CATSSPIDTQYF
TGTGCCACCAGTAGCCCCATTGATACGCAGTATTTT
>15|TRBJ2-7|TRBD2|TRBV7-9|many
CASSTGTSGTYEQYF
TGTGCCAGCAGCACCGGGACTAGCGGAACCTACGAGCAGTACTTC
>16|TRBJ2-1|-|TRBV5-1|-
CASSRRWTSDSNEQFF
TGCGCCAGCAGCCGGCGGTGGACTTCCGACTCAAATGAGCAGTTCTTC
>13|TRBJ2-5|-|TRBV5-1|few
CASSDQAGETQYF
TGCGCCAGCAGCGACCAGGCCGGAGAGACCCAGTACTTC
>16|TRBJ2-5|-|TRBV21-1|-
CASSKAGRGYQETQYF
TGTGCCAGCAGCAAAGCTGGCAGGGGGTACCAAGAGACCCAGTACTTC
>12|TRBJ1-6|-|TRBV7-9|-
CASSSNLRPLHF
TGTGCCAGCAGTAGTAATCTCCGGCCCCTCCACTTT
>12|TRBJ1-5|-|TRBV5-6|-
CASSLDQEPQHF
TGTGCCAGCAGCTTGGATCAGGAGCCCCAGCATTTT
>16|TRBJ2-4|-|TRBV6-6|-
CASSYRAAVAKNIQYF
TGTGCCAGCAGTTATCGGGCGGCCGTAGCCAAAAACATTCAGTACTTC
>12|TRBJ1-1|-|TRBV3-1|-
CASSGWALPAFF
TGTGCCAGCAGCGGATGGGCGCTGCCGGCTTTCTTT
>15|TRBJ2-2|-|TRBV29-1|-
CSVAVGGQKFGELFF
TGCAGCGTTGCCGTTGGGGGGCAAAAGTTCGGGGAGCTGTTTTTT
>14|TRBJ1-6|-|TRBV7-2|-
CASSLASGIKTLHF
TGTGCCAGCAGCTTAGCCTCCGGGATCAAGACCCTCCACTTT